The 2 T cell receptor beta chains below come from one sample, sequenced in a study of blood T cell repertoires in COVID-19 (dated by TCRdb to 2018 to 2020). The method was the immunoSEQ multiplex PCR assay. TCRdb re-hosts the immuneACCESS table, in-frame sequences only. Its copies lack some clones; in the studies checked, an unresolved V gene accounts for under half of them, and the cause for the rest is not known. For this sample the table gives about 210,000 clones, of which 89% were detected only once. In total, the top ten clones hold 4.8% of the sample. Sequenced input: peripheral blood. All receptors come from a woman aged 40 to 50 with acute or convalescent COVID-19.

The chain joins TRBV6-5 to TRBJ1-1, with 10 bases fitting TRBD1. The CDR3 is made up of 15 amino acids. The V segment lost 6 bases and the J segment 5 bases; nucleotides outside the gene matches: 9. Germline V gives CDR1 MNHEY, CDR2 SVGAGI. The CDR3 reads CASRTGGELRTEAFF. The CDR3 DNA reads TGTGCCAGCAGGACAGGGGGCGAGCTACGGACTGAAGCTTTCTTT.

V gene TRBV19 combines with J gene TRBJ1-5; a possible D gene is TRBD1 (6 bases). The CDR3 length is 16 residues. The V end lost 0 bases, the J end lost 6 bases, and 15 bases lay between the germline ends. In germline, CDR1 is LNHDA, CDR2 SQIVND (reference sequence). CDR3 region: CASSIDRGAGPQPQHF. The CDR3 bases are TGTGCCAGTAGTATAGATCGGGGGGCAGGACCTCAGCCCCAGCATTTT.